Listed here are 10 T cell receptor beta chains from one sample, sequenced in a study of cytotoxic CD8 clonotypes in ibrutinib-treated CLL. Using immunoSEQ multiplex PCR, the repertoire was profiled, and TCRdb retains in-frame clones only, with some absent. The sample yields over 150,000 clones, around 72% seen once. The specimen comprised PBMCs, sampled after 24 months of ibrutinib treatment. Receptors were obtained from a human donor with chronic lymphocytic leukemia.

The genes are TRBV19 and TRBJ2-1, with 14 nucleotides matching TRBD2. The CDR3 runs to 16 residues. Germline-derived CDR1 and CDR2 are LNHDA and SQIVND (reference sequence). V lost 4 bases and J lost 4; bases outside the gene matches: 3. The CDR3 DNA is TGTGCCAGTAGTAAGAGGACTAGCGGGAGGTACAATGAGCAGTTCTTC. Translating gives CASSKRTSGRYNEQFF.

The V and J genes are TRBV19 and TRBJ2-2, with TRBD2 matching over 8 bases. CDR1 and CDR2 from the germline V gene are LNHDA and SQIVND (reference sequence). The CDR3 loop spans 15 amino acids. Losses at the gene ends were 3 bases for V and 7 bases for J; bases not matched to a gene: 7. DNA for the CDR3: TGTGCCAGTAGTATCAGCGGGAGTAGTTTCGGGGAGCTGTTTTTT. Protein sequence: CASSISGSSFGELFF. The full variable domain, its missing parts supplied by reference TRBV19 and TRBJ2-2, is DGGITQSPKYLFRKEGQNVTLSCEQNLNHDAMYWYRQDPGQGLRLIYYSQIVNDFQKGDIAEGYSVSREKKESFPLTVTSAQKNPTAFYLCASSISGSSFGELFFGEGSRLTVL.

V is TRBV11-2 and J is TRBJ2-5; no reliable D call. This CDR3 comprises 14 residues. V lost 5 bases and J lost 2, with 12 bases in between. Germline V gene lookup returns CDR1 SGHAT and CDR2 FQNNGV. CDR3 in amino acids: CASSRGTAQETQYF. The CDR3 region has the DNA TGTGCCAGCAGCCGAGGAACCGCTCAAGAGACCCAGTACTTC.

The chain carries TRBV7-9 and TRBJ2-3; 9 bases are a match to TRBD2. After removal of 9 bases from V and 3 bases from J, the junction contained 4 bases not matched to a gene. Germline V gene sequence: CDR1 SEHNR, CDR2 FQNEAQ (reference sequence). The CDR3 totals 13 residues. The CDR3 DNA reads TGTGCCAGGATGGGACTAGCTACAGATACGCAGTATTTT. Translation gives CARMGLATDTQYF.

The chain is built from TRBV4-3 and TRBJ2-2; D gene ambiguous. The CDR3 length is 13 residues. Germline V gene data show CDR1 as LGHNA and CDR2 as YSLEER. The germline V and J ends were trimmed by 2 bases and 5 bases, with 6 bases remaining between them. As DNA, the CDR3 is TGCGCCAGCAGCCAATCGGGTACCGGGGAGCTGTTTTTT. It codes for CASSQSGTGELFF.

V and J are TRBV2 and TRBJ2-1; D is unresolved. This CDR3 is 13 amino acids long. The V and J ends lost 3 bases and 4 bases respectively, with 7 bases between them. Germline-derived CDR1 and CDR2 are SNHLY and FYNNEI. The CDR3 here is CASSEIGYNEQFF. In DNA form, the CDR3 reads TGTGCCAGCAGTGAGATAGGGTACAATGAGCAGTTCTTC.

The V gene is TRBV28, the J gene TRBJ2-7, with D tentatively TRBD1 (6 bases). Germline lookup yields CDR1 MDHEN and CDR2 SYDVKM. V lost 7 bases to trimming and J lost 2 bases, with 15 bases between them. CDR3 length equals 14 residues. CDR3 sequence: CASTFPGEPYEQYF. As DNA, the CDR3 is TGTGCCAGCACCTTCCCAGGGGAACCCTACGAGCAGTACTTC.

V is TRBV5-1 and J is TRBJ1-2; D unclear. The CDR3 totals 15 residues. V was trimmed by 3 bases and J by 5 bases, leaving 17 bases between them. Per the germline V gene, CDR1 is SGHRS and CDR2 is YFSETQ. The chain's CDR3 is CASSWADAGPYGYTF. DNA for the CDR3: TGCGCCAGCAGCTGGGCGGACGCGGGCCCATATGGCTACACCTTC. Variable domain in full (rest from reference TRBV5-1 and TRBJ1-2): KAGVTQTPRYLIKTRGQQVTLSCSPISGHRSVSWYQQTPGQGLQFLFEYFSETQRNKGNFPGRFSGRQFSNSRSEMNVSTLELGDSALYLCASSWADAGPYGYTFGSGTRLTVV.

The genes are TRBV12-5 and TRBJ2-3; tentatively, D is TRBD2 (5 bases). Germline V gene sequence: CDR1 LGHNT, CDR2 FRNRAP. CDR3 size: 12 residues. The germline V and J ends were trimmed by 5 bases and 5 bases, with 8 bases remaining between them. CDR3 loop: CASGTSGDTQYF. The CDR3 region has the DNA TGTGCTAGTGGTACGAGCGGAGATACGCAGTATTTT.

This sequence joins TRBV10-3 and TRBJ2-7, with 8 bases that match TRBD2. V shed 10 bases, J shed 4 bases, and the junction held 6 bases outside the gene matches. This CDR3 is 12 amino acids long. Germline CDR1 ENHRY, CDR2 SYGVKD. The CDR3 DNA reads as TGTGCCACCGCGGGGGGAACTTACGAGCAGTACTTC. This translates into CATAGGTYEQYF.